This T cell receptor (beta chain) was sequenced during a study of blood T cell repertoires in COVID-19. The method was immunoSEQ multiplex PCR; TCRdb's version includes in-frame clones alone and lacks a portion of them. The table shows 150,000 to 200,000 clones, with approximately 90% occurring only once. A few counts support this clone. Germline V lookup: CDR1 GTSNPN, CDR2 SVGIG (reference sequence). The CDR3 is 15 amino acids. The V and J ends lost 0 bases and 3 bases respectively, with 15 bases between them. The origin of this receptor is a woman aged 25 to 45 with active or convalescent COVID-19. Sequenced input: peripheral blood. V is TRBV30 and J is TRBJ2-7, with D perhaps matching TRBD2 (5 bases). The DNA of the CDR3 is TGTGCCTGGAGTGTACGATCTAGCAGGCTCTACGAGCAGTACTTC. This codes for CAWSVRSSRLYEQYF.